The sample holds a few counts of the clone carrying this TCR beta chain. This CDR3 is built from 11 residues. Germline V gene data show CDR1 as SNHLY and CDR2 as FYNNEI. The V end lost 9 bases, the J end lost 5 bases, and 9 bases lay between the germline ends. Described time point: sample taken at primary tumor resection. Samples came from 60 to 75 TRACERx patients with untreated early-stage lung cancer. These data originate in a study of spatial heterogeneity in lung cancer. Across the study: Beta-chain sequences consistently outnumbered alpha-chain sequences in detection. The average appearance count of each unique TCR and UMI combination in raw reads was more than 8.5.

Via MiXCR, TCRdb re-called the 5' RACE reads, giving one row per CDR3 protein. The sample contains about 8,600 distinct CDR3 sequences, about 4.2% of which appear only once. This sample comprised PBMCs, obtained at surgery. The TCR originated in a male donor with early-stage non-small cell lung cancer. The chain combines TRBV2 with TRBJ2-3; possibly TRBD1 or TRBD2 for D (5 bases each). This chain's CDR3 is CARGDGDTQYF. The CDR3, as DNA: TGTGCCAGGGGGGACGGAGATACGCAGTATTTT.